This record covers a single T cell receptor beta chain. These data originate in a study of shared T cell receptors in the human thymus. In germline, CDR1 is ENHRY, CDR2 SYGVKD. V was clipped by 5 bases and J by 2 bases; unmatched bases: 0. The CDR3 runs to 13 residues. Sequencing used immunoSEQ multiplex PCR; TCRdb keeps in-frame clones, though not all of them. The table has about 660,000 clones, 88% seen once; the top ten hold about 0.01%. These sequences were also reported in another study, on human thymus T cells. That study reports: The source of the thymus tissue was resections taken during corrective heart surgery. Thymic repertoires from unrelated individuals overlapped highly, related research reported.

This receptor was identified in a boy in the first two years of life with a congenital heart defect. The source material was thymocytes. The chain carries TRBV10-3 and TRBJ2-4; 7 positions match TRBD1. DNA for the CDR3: TGTGCCATCAGTAGGGGGCCCAAAAACATTCAGTACTTC. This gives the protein CAISRGPKNIQYF.